This T cell receptor beta chain emerged from a study of blood T cells in healthy people across ages (dated by TCRdb to the mid-2010s). With respect to the entire study: In model experiments, roughly one uniquely barcoded TCR beta cDNA molecule per two T cells was captured by template switching. Donors of different ages were randomly distributed across sequencing lanes to avoid experimental bias. For two donors (one aged 18 to 29 and one aged 80 or older), the study analyzed two additional independent replicas of 1 million unique cDNA reads from the same blood draw. The study measured age-related changes in TCR beta repertoire diversity using deep sequencing normalized with unique cDNA molecular identifiers. Donors were grouped into four age groups: young (average approximately 16 years), middle-aged (39), aged (around 56) and long-lived (roughly 80). The research as a whole found: Since profiling was done on bulk unsorted PBMCs, naive and antigen-experienced compartments could not be conclusively compared. Observed TCR beta diversity per million T cells fell roughly linearly with age, and a significant reduction was already apparent by age approximately 41. Estimates of total diversity from one million sequenced T cells were regarded as lower bounds and underestimates. The long-lived group showed more naive CD4+ T cells, fewer expanded clones and increased TCR diversity than the aged group, suggesting age selection. Because the CMV infection status of the donors was unknown, age-related changes in expanded clonotypes may potentially have been confounded. There was a strong correlation between observed TCR beta diversity and the percentage of naive T cells measured by flow cytometry.

Comments on this clonotype: Which antigen it targets is not known. Per-base quality was not reported, and no clone a single base away is much larger than it.

The library was prepared using 5' RACE. Sequencing was carried out with an Illumina HiSeq 2500. A second PCR of roughly 7 to 11 cycles was performed with a sample-barcoded 5' primer and a J-beta primer mix. A template-switch 5' adaptor carrying 12 random nucleotides introduced a unique molecular identifier onto each TCR beta cDNA molecule. Each sample yielded at least 2.5 million CDR3-containing paired-end reads. The Mint cDNA synthesis kit, primed by a TRBC-specific oligonucleotide, was used to synthesize first-strand cDNA from all RNA. After uracil-DNA glycosylase treatment, a first 18-cycle PCR used universal primers M1SS and BC2_uni_R on all cDNA. The original pipeline was this. Normalization of each sample was performed by random selection of 1 million high-quality reads, each carrying a distinct molecular identifier. Reads sharing molecular identifiers were discarded rather than binned into consensus sequences. CDR3 identification, clonotype clustering and error correction used MiTCR with a Q25 quality threshold and the strictest error-elimination algorithm. Lower-bound total TCR beta diversity was estimated with a nonparametric unseen species model using Euler transformation. TCRdb's own reprocessing of the public reads used fastp at Q25 and MiXCR and kept productive beta chains. When rows share a CDR3 protein, they turn into one entry using the most common DNA and genes. It is TCRdb's table, rather than the study itself, that gives the V and J calls and clone size. Counted in this sample were some 710,000 distinct CDR3 sequences; 20% to 25% of them appeared once. About 22% of the sample is in the top ten clones.

Donors were 39 systemically healthy Caucasian individuals from Russia aged roughly 6 to 95 years. Around 9.9 milliliters of peripheral blood were collected from each donor into EDTA-treated Vacutainer tubes. Ficoll-Paque density-gradient centrifugation was used to isolate PBMCs, with at least 6.5 million per sample. Trizol reagent was used to extract total RNA from the PBMCs, yielding at least 5 micrograms per sample. Naive CD45RAhigh/CD27high T cell percentages were measured by flow cytometry on a PBMC aliquot from every donor. The material sequenced was blood. The sequence was obtained from a man between 65 and 85 years old in good health.

Here the CDR3 is given as CASSYSIRAGDLDSYEQYF. The bases are TGTGCCAGCAGTTACTCGATTCGAGCGGGGGATCTGGACTCCTACGAGCAGTACTTC. Recombination connected TRBV6-2 or TRBV6-3 to TRBJ2-7; the junction holds 8 bases that match TRBD2. The germline V gene encodes CDR1 MNHEY and CDR2 SVGEGT. Trimming accounts for 0 bases at V and 0 bases at J, while the number of junction bases matched to no gene is 13. CDR3 length: 19 amino acids, cysteine to phenylalanine. The sequence is cut down to CDR3 DNA, 57 bases in frame from base 1.